Sequencing of this T cell receptor beta chain was carried out in a study of shared clonotypes between healthy human individuals. Regarding the study as a whole: The small donor group covered limited genetic and exposure diversity. Naive CD4 clonotype sharing across several donors was approximately 5.2%. Although depth was large, rarefaction showed that sequencing of the sorted subsets was incomplete. The expectation was that sequencing depth would affect clonotype sharing among donors.

Libraries were prepared by immunoSEQ multiplex PCR; TCRdb keeps only in-frame clonotypes and omits some of them. The sample has more than 150,000 clones, about 68% seen once. This clone turned up a few times. No antigen is known for it. Germline values: CDR1 SGHNT, CDR2 YYREEE (reference sequence). This CDR3 comprises 16 residues. The J gene is TRBJ2-1, the V gene TRBV5-4; TRBD1 agrees at 9 bases. This receptor was identified in a man aged 25-40 years in good health. The sample taken for sequencing was memory CD4+ T cells sorted from blood. Subset: CD45RA-negative fraction. In DNA, the CDR3 is TGTGCTGTGGGAACAGGGGGCTTTAGCTCCTACAATGAGCAGTTCTTC. Translation gives CAVGTGGFSSYNEQFF.